The 8 T cell receptor beta chains below were found in one sample sequenced in a study of identical twins. TCRdb re-called the 5' RACE reads with MiXCR, one entry per CDR3 protein. Of around 490,000 distinct CDR3 sequences listed, over 11% are singletons. This sample also belongs to another study, concerning yellow fever vaccine responses in identical twins.

What was sequenced was CD4+ T cells sorted from blood. Receptor source: a woman in her late teens or twenties in good health.

The gene calls are TRBV7-9 and TRBJ1-1; maybe TRBD1 (5 bases). Germline lookup yields CDR1 SEHNR and CDR2 FQNEAQ (reference sequence). V lost 5 bases, J lost 1 base, and 14 bases lay in between. The CDR3 sequence is 15 residues long. CDR3: CASSPQGTANTEAFF. CDR3 nucleotides: TGTGCCAGCAGCCCCCAAGGGACGGCGAACACTGAAGCTTTCTTT.

V and J are TRBV6-2 or TRBV6-3 and TRBJ2-6, with 9 bases aligning to TRBD1. CDR3 length: 19 residues. CDR1 and CDR2 from the germline V gene are MNHEY and SVGEGT. Trimming at V came to 2 bases and at J to 0 bases, leaving 8 bases not matched to a gene. In nucleotides, the CDR3 is TGTGCCAGCAGTTACCTAGCCGGACAGGGGTACTCTGGGGCCAACGTCCTGACTTTC. Amino acids: CASSYLAGQGYSGANVLTF.

This clonotype was seen a few times. The chain links TRBV27 to TRBJ1-4; 8 bases map to TRBD1. Per germline, CDR1 MNHEY and CDR2 SMNVEV (reference sequence). This CDR3 region has 13 residues. Unmatched junction bases numbered 3, after V lost 5 bases and J lost 7 bases. DNA for the CDR3: TGTGCCAGCAGTGTCAGGGGGCTTGAAAAACTGTTTTTT. Translated: CASSVRGLEKLFF. Using reference TRBV27 and TRBJ1-4 for the parts outside the CDR3, the full variable domain is EAQVTQNPRYLITVTGKKLTVTCSQNMNHEYMSWYRQDPGLGLRQIYYSMNVEVTDKGDVPEGYKVSRKEKRNFPLILESPSPNQTSLYFCASSVRGLEKLFFGSGTQLSVL.

This clonotype was seen only a few times. The chain employs TRBV20-1 and TRBJ2-5; a possible D gene is TRBD1 (5 bases). The CDR3 spans 13 residues. Germline CDR1 is DFQATT and CDR2 is SNEGSKA (reference sequence). V was shortened by 6 bases and J by 4 bases, with 15 bases between the two germline ends. For the CDR3, the DNA is TGCAGTGCCCACCAGGGTTGGGGAGAGACCCAGTACTTC. Amino acid sequence: CSAHQGWGETQYF.

CDR3 region: CASSELAGGRGETQYF. CDR3 DNA sequence: TGCGCCAGCAGTGAACTAGCGGGGGGCCGGGGGGAGACCCAGTACTTC. V and J are TRBV5-1 and TRBJ2-5; 12 bases fit TRBD2. The V segment lost 5 bases and the J segment 5 bases; nucleotides outside the gene matches: 10. CDR1 is SGHRS, CDR2 YFSETQ, per germline. The CDR3 is 16 amino acids.

This rearrangement joins TRBV6-6 to TRBJ2-1, with no clear D. Trimming pared 6 bases from V and 9 bases from J, leaving 6 bases between. Germline V gives CDR1 MNHNY, CDR2 SVGAGI (reference sequence). The length of the CDR3 is 10 residues. CDR3 in DNA: TGTGCCAGCAGCATGGGTGAGCAGTTCTTC. Translated: CASSMGEQFF.

The rearrangement uses TRBV12-3 or TRBV12-4 and TRBJ1-5, with D possibly being TRBD1 (6 bases). This CDR3 contains 14 residues. With 6 bases removed from V and 7 bases from J, the gap between germline ends came to 16 bases. CDR3 protein: CASRADGGGQPQHF. CDR3 DNA sequence: TGTGCCAGCAGGGCGGACGGGGGCGGACAGCCCCAGCATTTT.

At least ten counts were recorded for this clonotype. A read error may account for a junction end that differs from germline. The rearrangement links TRBV5-1 to TRBJ2-7; tentative D call: TRBD1 (6 bases). This CDR3 contains 14 residues. Germline-derived CDR1 and CDR2 are SGHRS and YFSETQ. The CDR3: CASSLGTSSYEQYF. Written as DNA, the CDR3 is TGTGCCAGCAGTCTCGGGACATCCTCCTACGAGCAGTACTTC. Full variable domain (outside the CDR3, taken from reference TRBV5-1 and TRBJ2-7): KAGVTQTPRYLIKTRGQQVTLSCSPISGHRSVSWYQQTPGQGLQFLFEYFSETQRNKGNFPGRFSGRQFSNSRSEMNVSTLELGDSALYLCASSLGTSSYEQYFGPGTRLTVT.